The clone carrying this T cell receptor beta chain was detected a few times. The sample comes from a study of blood T cell repertoires in COVID-19. Study context: Acute-phase and convalescent COVID-19 samples originated in the United States, Italy and Spain. T cells, B-cell-depleted T cells, or PBMCs provided the cDNA or gDNA that served as material.

V lost 1 base and J lost 4; bases outside the gene matches: 6. The CDR3 contains 15 residues. Germline V CDR1 and CDR2: SQVTM, ANQGSEA. Original handling: The assay estimated nucleated cells by amplifying reference gene primers. TCRdb's table, derived via immunoSEQ multiplex PCR, lists solely in-frame clones and lacks some. The DNA was the basis for D and trimming; V, J and clone size are from that table. The sample shows approximately 70,000 clones, about 91% of them seen only once. Material: peripheral blood. This sequence joins TRBV29-1 and TRBJ2-1; 8 nucleotides align to TRBD2. This TCR derives from a woman in her 70s with acute or convalescent COVID-19. The chain's CDR3 is CSVEGTSGAYNEQFF. In DNA form, the CDR3 reads TGCAGCGTTGAAGGCACTAGCGGCGCATACAATGAGCAGTTCTTC.